A single sample gave rise to the 8 T cell receptor beta chains below, sequenced in a study of cytomegalovirus exposure and HLA in healthy donors. Sequencing used immunoSEQ multiplex PCR; TCRdb keeps in-frame clones, though not all of them. The repertoire holds 70,000 to 80,000 clones, with 94% as singletons. What was sequenced was PBMCs. Receptor source: a young woman in good health and CMV-seropositive.

This chain joins TRBV20-1 and TRBJ2-7, with D tentatively TRBD1 (6 bases). Germline CDR1 and CDR2: DFQATT and SNEGSKA (reference sequence). The CDR3 spans 10 residues. This CDR3 is CRKQGYEQYF. The CDR3 nucleotides are TGCAGAAAGCAGGGGTATGAGCAGTACTTC.

The chain employs TRBV6-6 and TRBJ1-4, with TRBD1 matching 7 bases. Germline V lookup: CDR1 MNHNY, CDR2 SVGAGI (reference sequence). The CDR3 sequence is 14 residues long. After removal of 2 bases from V and 6 bases from J, the junction contained 3 bases not matched to a gene. In DNA form, the CDR3 reads TGTGCCAGCAGTTACCGGACAGGTTATGAAAAACTGTTTTTT. Its protein is CASSYRTGYEKLFF.

The chain carries TRBV6-6 and TRBJ1-2; no definite D call. Germline CDR1 and CDR2: MNHNY and SVGAGI (reference sequence). The CDR3 is 13 residues long. Trimming shortened V by 2 bases and J by 4 bases, and 8 bases separated the two germline ends. The chain's CDR3 is CASSYLESYGYTF. As DNA, the CDR3 is TGTGCCAGCAGTTACCTGGAGAGCTATGGCTACACCTTC.

CDR3 coding DNA: TGTGCCAGCAGCTTGGGACTAGCCCCCTACGAGCAGTACTTC. It encodes CASSLGLAPYEQYF. J is TRBJ2-7 and V is TRBV7-2, with 9 bases matching TRBD2. This CDR3 has 14 amino acids. Germline-derived CDR1 and CDR2 are SGHTA and FQGNSA. Trimming removed 3 bases from V and 2 bases from J; junction bases left unmatched: 2.

The chain recombines TRBV28 with TRBJ1-3, with 8 positions matching TRBD1. The CDR3 consists of 16 residues. Germline CDR1 is MDHEN and CDR2 is SYDVKM. The V gene end was trimmed by 3 bases and the J gene end by 3 bases; junction bases not matched to a gene: 7. The CDR3 DNA reads TGTGCCAGCAGTTTCAGGGGGCGGACTGGTGGAAACACCATATATTTT. Amino acid sequence: CASSFRGRTGGNTIYF.

The gene calls are TRBV25-1 and TRBJ2-5, with a possible D match to TRBD2 (5 bases). The CDR3 totals 16 residues. Germline CDR1 MGHDK, CDR2 SYGVNS. V lost 2 bases, J lost 5 bases, and 18 bases lay in between. CDR3 nucleotides: TGTGCCAGCAGTGAACAAGGACTCTTTGTCGGGGAGACCCAGTACTTC. Its translation: CASSEQGLFVGETQYF.

The chain uses TRBV18 and TRBJ2-2; 10 nucleotides agree with TRBD1. The CDR3 sequence is 16 residues long. The germline CDR1 and CDR2 sequences are KGHSH and LQKENI. V lost 4 bases and J lost 3; bases outside the gene matches: 5. CDR3 loop: CASSRTGTGDTGELFF. The DNA of the CDR3 is TGTGCCAGCTCACGAACCGGGACAGGGGACACCGGGGAGCTGTTTTTT.

This clone appeared once. This chain joins TRBV28 and TRBJ1-4; the match to TRBD1 covers 7 bases. Losses at the gene ends were 3 bases for V and 0 bases for J; bases not matched to a gene: 13. CDR1 MDHEN and CDR2 SYDVKM come from the germline V gene. The CDR3 contains 19 residues. CDR3 bases: TGTGCCAGCAGTTTTCATGCAGCCGACAGGGTGGCAACTAATGAAAAACTGTTTTTT. Encoded protein: CASSFHAADRVATNEKLFF.